One and the same sample provided the 6 T cell receptor beta chains below, sequenced in a study of beta chain features in type 1 diabetes (dated by TCRdb to 2017 to 2018). Library creation used the immunoSEQ multiplex PCR assay. The entire amount of isolated RNA was reverse transcribed using the High Capacity cDNA Reverse Transcription Kit, so the sequenced TCRB transcripts were expressed ones. The clones in this table, taken by TCRdb from immuneACCESS, are in-frame only. Not every clone is retained; where verified, under half of the shortfall comes from an unresolved V gene, and the cause of the rest is unknown. The sample table contains under 250,000 clones; only one count was recorded for over 11% of them. 0.019% of the sample lies in the top ten. Their antigen targets remain unknown. The paper's findings and limits, for the study overall: Type 1 diabetes patients showed a moderate but significant shortening of TCRB CDR3 length in all four CD4+ subsets.

The sequenced sample consisted of naive CD4+ T cells from blood. What the cell subset or site label conveys for this sample: true naive CD4+ T cells. These receptors were obtained from a man aged 30-40 years with type 1 diabetes.

The chain combines TRBV7-2 with TRBJ1-3; 8 nucleotides line up with TRBD1. V dropped 2 bases and J dropped 4; count of bases not matched to a gene: 4. Germline lookup yields CDR1 SGHTA and CDR2 FQGNSA. This CDR3 has 15 residues. The CDR3 here is CASSLRQGTGNTIYF. The CDR3, as DNA: TGTGCCAGCAGCTTACGACAGGGGACAGGAAACACCATATATTTT.

This clone was counted only a few times. Other DNA sequences within the sample encode an identical CDR3. CDR3 protein: CASSLSGSTDTQYF. The CDR3, as DNA: TGTGCCAGCAGCTTGAGCGGGAGCACAGATACGCAGTATTTT. The chain couples TRBV7-2 to TRBJ2-3, with a weak D call TRBD2 (6 bases). CDR1 is SGHTA, CDR2 FQGNSA, per germline. Trimming took 3 bases from V and 0 from J, leaving 7 bases between them. The CDR3 runs to 14 residues.

This chain uses TRBV6-1 with TRBJ2-1; 10 bases map to TRBD1. In germline, CDR1 is MNHNS, CDR2 SASEGT. The ends lost 6 bases at V and 7 bases at J; junction bases unmatched: 6. CDR3 length equals 14 residues. In DNA, the CDR3 is TGTGCCAGCAGCGGACAGGGGGTGATAAATGAGCAGTTCTTC. It translates to CASSGQGVINEQFF.

This clone has only a few counts. This chain uses TRBV7-6 with TRBJ1-2; D not resolved. The CDR3 sequence is 15 residues long. Between the trimmed V and J ends, which lost 0 bases and 1 base, there was a span of 9 bases. Germline values: CDR1 SGHVS, CDR2 FNYEAQ. The CDR3 loop reads CASSLAPGINYGYTF. In nucleotides, the CDR3 is TGTGCCAGCAGCTTAGCGCCAGGAATTAACTATGGCTACACCTTC.

This clone was detected only a few times. This chain connects TRBV28 to TRBJ1-1; 8 nucleotides align to TRBD1. Germline CDR1 and CDR2: MDHEN and SYDVKM. The CDR3 is 16 residues long. With 2 bases clipped from V and 4 bases from J, the junction kept 9 bases outside the gene matches. The CDR3 sequence is CASSLRFGTGGTEAFF. CDR3 nucleotide sequence: TGTGCCAGCAGTTTAAGGTTTGGGACAGGAGGCACTGAAGCTTTCTTT.

The V and J genes are TRBV19 and TRBJ2-1; no clear D gene. CDR1 LNHDA and CDR2 SQIVND come from the germline V gene (reference sequence). The CDR3 extends over 12 amino acids. V lost 0 bases to trimming and J lost 9 bases, with 6 bases between them. In DNA, the CDR3 is TGTGCCAGTAGTATAGAGGGCAGTGAGCAGTTCTTC. As protein: CASSIEGSEQFF.